The 5 T cell receptor beta chains below come from one sample, sequenced in a study of T cell responses to AZD1222 COVID-19 vaccine. Using immunoSEQ multiplex PCR, the repertoire was profiled, and TCRdb retains in-frame clones only, with some absent. This sample has 170,000 or so clones, with less than 95% found just once. The sample consisted of peripheral blood, taken on day 0 of AZD1222 vaccination. The source is an adult in good health.

V is TRBV6-5 and J is TRBJ1-5; D possibly corresponds to TRBD1 (6 bases). The CDR3 has 15 residues. Germline V CDR1 and CDR2: MNHEY, SVGAGI. Trimming took off 7 bases at V and 3 bases at J, with 16 bases between the two ends. CDR3 in amino acids: CASKQAGAFNQPQHF. CDR3 sequence (DNA): TGTGCCAGCAAACAAGCAGGGGCCTTCAATCAGCCCCAGCATTTT.

This chain joins TRBV18 and TRBJ1-2, with unresolved D. The CDR3 contains 14 residues. Germline V lookup: CDR1 KGHSH, CDR2 LQKENI. V was shortened by 3 bases and J by 3 bases, with 11 bases between the two germline ends. CDR3 amino acids: CASSPPRTDYGYTF. The CDR3 DNA sequence: TGTGCCAGCTCACCCCCTAGGACCGACTATGGCTACACCTTC.

V and J are TRBV11-3 and TRBJ1-6, with a weak D call TRBD1 (5 bases). Germline CDR1 SGHNT, CDR2 YENEEA. The V end lost 2 bases, the J end lost 12 bases, and 11 bases lay between the germline ends. This CDR3 comprises 13 residues. The DNA for the CDR3 is TGTGCCAGCAGCTTAACGGGGGAAAGACCCCTCCACTTT. It encodes CASSLTGERPLHF.

CDR3 in DNA: TGTGCCAGCTCACCGTCGGGGGGGCTAAATGAGCAGTTCTTC. This codes for CASSPSGGLNEQFF. This rearrangement joins TRBV18 to TRBJ2-1; 8 positions agree with TRBD2. V shed 3 bases, J shed 7 bases, and the junction held 5 bases outside the gene matches. Germline values: CDR1 KGHSH, CDR2 LQKENI. The CDR3 covers 14 residues.

This chain joins TRBV28 and TRBJ1-6; D might be TRBD1 (5 bases). Trimming removed 6 bases from V and 8 bases from J, with 14 bases in between. Looked up from germline, CDR1 is MDHEN and CDR2 is SYDVKM. The CDR3 is 14 amino acids. This chain's CDR3 is CASRLPGGDSPLHF. The CDR3 nucleotides are TGTGCCAGCAGATTACCGGGGGGAGATTCACCCCTCCACTTT. The entire variable domain, with the rest obtained from reference TRBV28 and TRBJ1-6, is as follows: DVKVTQSSRYLVKRTGEKVFLECVQDMDHENMFWYRQDPGLGLRLIYFSYDVKMKEKGDIPEGYSVSREKKERFSLILESASTNQTSMYLCASRLPGGDSPLHFGNGTRLTVT.